A selection of T cell receptor beta chains follows, all from one sample in a study of Ad26.COV2.S vaccination and SARS-CoV-2 variants. The table came from immunoSEQ multiplex PCR; TCRdb's copy has only in-frame clones and leaves some out. The table lists around 300,000 clones, around nine tenths of them singletons. The specimen comprised peripheral blood, sampled in a trial of Ad26.COV2.S vaccine versus placebo. The receptors were gathered from a person aged 18-65 years who received the Ad26.COV2.S COVID-19 vaccine or a placebo. CDR3s include the opening cysteine and the closing phenylalanine or tryptophan. Fields, in order: D gene, J gene, V gene, clone size, CDR3 DNA, CDR3 protein. The D gene is left open where the match is weak. The size field is filled for only some rows; it gives once, few, many or a size class.

NA TRBJ1-4 TRBV5-1 NA TGCGCCAGCAGCCCAACGGGGGCGGCTAATGAAAAACTGTTTTTT CASSPTGAANEKLFF
NA TRBJ1-2 TRBV3-1/TRBV3-2 NA TGTGCCAGCAGCCAAGATGTGGCAGCAGTTGCCACCTATGGCTACACCTTC CASSQDVAAVATYGYTF
NA TRBJ2-6 TRBV6-5 NA TGTGCCAGCAGAACCCCTGGGGCCGGGGCCAACGTCCTGACTTTC CASRTPGAGANVLTF
NA TRBJ1-3 TRBV4-1 NA TGCGCCAGCAGGCTCGCGGCTTCTGGAAACACCATATATTTT CASRLAASGNTIYF
TRBD1 TRBJ2-1 TRBV28 NA TGTGCCAGCAGCCAGACCGGGACAGGGAAAGATGAGCAGTTCTTC CASSQTGTGKDEQFF
TRBD1 TRBJ1-2 TRBV7-2 NA TGTGCCAGCAGCCTCACAGGGGCCTGGGATGGCTACACCTTC CASSLTGAWDGYTF
TRBD1 TRBJ1-2 TRBV5-8 few TGTGCCAGCAGCCTGACAGGGGCGATAAACTATGGCTACACCTTC CASSLTGAINYGYTF
TRBD2 TRBJ2-3 TRBV6-4 NA TGTGCCAGCAGTGACCTGAAATTCCCGGGACTACCTGAACCCACAGATACGCAGTATTTT CASSDLKFPGLPEPTDTQYF
NA TRBJ2-6 TRBV7-9 NA TGTGCCAGCAGCTTAGTTTGGGGAACTGGGGCCAACGTCCTGACTTTC CASSLVWGTGANVLTF
NA TRBJ2-7 TRBV5-6 NA TGTGCCAGCAGCTTGGAATCTGGCCAGGCGACCTACGAGCAGTACTTC CASSLESGQATYEQYF
NA TRBJ2-7 TRBV6-6 NA TGTGCCAGCAGCTTTGACCAGGGAGGCACCTACGAGCAGTACTTC CASSFDQGGTYEQYF
TRBD1 TRBJ2-7 TRBV2 NA TGTGCCAGCAGTCCCGAACAGGGGTTGAGGCTCGAGCAGTACTTC CASSPEQGLRLEQYF
NA TRBJ1-1 TRBV6-5 NA TGTGCCAGCAGTTACGGGCAGAGGAACACTGAAGCTTTCTTT CASSYGQRNTEAFF
TRBD1 TRBJ2-3 TRBV4-3 NA TGCGCCAGCAGCCAAGAGGACAGGGGTACAGATACGCAGTATTTT CASSQEDRGTDTQYF
TRBD2 TRBJ2-7 TRBV5-1 once TGCGCCAGCAGAATGGAGCGGGAGGCCTTCTACGAGCAGTACTTC CASRMEREAFYEQYF
TRBD2 TRBJ2-1 TRBV9 NA TGTGCCAGCTCGCCGGGGGGGCGGTACAATGAGCAGTTCTTC CASSPGGRYNEQFF